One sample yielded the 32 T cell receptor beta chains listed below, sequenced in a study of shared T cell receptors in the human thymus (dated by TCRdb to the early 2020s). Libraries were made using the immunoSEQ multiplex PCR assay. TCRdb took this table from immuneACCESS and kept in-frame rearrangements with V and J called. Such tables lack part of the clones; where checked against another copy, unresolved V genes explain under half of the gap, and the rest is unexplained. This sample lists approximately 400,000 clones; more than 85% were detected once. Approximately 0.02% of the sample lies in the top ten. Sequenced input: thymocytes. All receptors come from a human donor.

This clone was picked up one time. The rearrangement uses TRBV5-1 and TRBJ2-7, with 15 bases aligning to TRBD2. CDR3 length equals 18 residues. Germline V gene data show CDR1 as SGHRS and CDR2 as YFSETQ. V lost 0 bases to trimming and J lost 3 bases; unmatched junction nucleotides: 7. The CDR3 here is CASSLVGLAGGPVYEQYF. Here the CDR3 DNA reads TGCGCCAGCAGCTTGGTAGGACTAGCGGGAGGGCCGGTCTACGAGCAGTACTTC.

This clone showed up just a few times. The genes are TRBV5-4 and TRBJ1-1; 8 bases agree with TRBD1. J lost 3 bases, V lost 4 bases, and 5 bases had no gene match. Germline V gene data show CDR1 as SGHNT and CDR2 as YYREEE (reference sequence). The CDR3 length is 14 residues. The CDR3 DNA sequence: TGTGCCAGCAGCATCAGGGGGCGCGACACTGAAGCTTTCTTT. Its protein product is CASSIRGRDTEAFF. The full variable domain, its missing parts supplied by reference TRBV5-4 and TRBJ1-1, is ETGVTQSPTHLIKTRGQQVTLRCSSQSGHNTVSWYQQALGQGPQFIFQYYREEENGRGNFPPRFSGLQFPNYSSELNVNALELDDSALYLCASSIRGRDTEAFFGQGTRLTVV.

CDR3 bases: TGTGCCAGCAGTTTTCCCAATCTCTCATCCGAGAACACTGAAGCTTTCTTT. Its translation: CASSFPNLSSENTEAFF. The V call is TRBV28, the J call TRBJ1-1; D remains ambiguous. This CDR3 has 17 amino acids. Trimming took off 3 bases at V and 1 base at J, with 18 bases between the two ends. Per the germline V gene, CDR1 is MDHEN and CDR2 is SYDVKM. The complete variable domain, with remaining parts taken from reference TRBV28 and TRBJ1-1, reads DVKVTQSSRYLVKRTGEKVFLECVQDMDHENMFWYRQDPGLGLRLIYFSYDVKMKEKGDIPEGYSVSREKKERFSLILESASTNQTSMYLCASSFPNLSSENTEAFFGQGTRLTVV.

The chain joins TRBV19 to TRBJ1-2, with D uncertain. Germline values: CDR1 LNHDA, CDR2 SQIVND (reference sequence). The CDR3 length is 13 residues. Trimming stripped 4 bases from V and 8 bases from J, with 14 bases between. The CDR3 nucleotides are TGTGCCAGTAGTAAGGTTCTGGCAGAAGGCTACACCTTC. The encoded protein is CASSKVLAEGYTF.

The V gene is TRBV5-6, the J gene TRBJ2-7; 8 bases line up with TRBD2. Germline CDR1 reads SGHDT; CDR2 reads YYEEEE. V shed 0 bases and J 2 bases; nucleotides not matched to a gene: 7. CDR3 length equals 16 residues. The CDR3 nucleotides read TGTGCCAGCAGCTTGGAGGCTGCGGGAGGTACCTACGAGCAGTACTTC. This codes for CASSLEAAGGTYEQYF.

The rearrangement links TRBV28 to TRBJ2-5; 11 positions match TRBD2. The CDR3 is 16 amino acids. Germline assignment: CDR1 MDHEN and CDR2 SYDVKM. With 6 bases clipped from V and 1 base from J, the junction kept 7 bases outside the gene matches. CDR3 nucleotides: TGTGCCAGCAGACGCGGACTAGCGGGTGTCCAAGAGACCCAGTACTTC. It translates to CASRRGLAGVQETQYF.

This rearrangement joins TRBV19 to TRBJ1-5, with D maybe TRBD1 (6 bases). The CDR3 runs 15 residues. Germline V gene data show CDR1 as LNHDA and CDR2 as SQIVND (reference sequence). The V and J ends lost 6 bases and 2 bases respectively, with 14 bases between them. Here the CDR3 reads CASRKDSGGNQPQHF. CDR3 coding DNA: TGTGCCAGTAGGAAGGACAGCGGAGGCAATCAGCCCCAGCATTTT. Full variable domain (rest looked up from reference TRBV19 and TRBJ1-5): DGGITQSPKYLFRKEGQNVTLSCEQNLNHDAMYWYRQDPGQGLRLIYYSQIVNDFQKGDIAEGYSVSREKKESFPLTVTSAQKNPTAFYLCASRKDSGGNQPQHFGDGTRLSIL.

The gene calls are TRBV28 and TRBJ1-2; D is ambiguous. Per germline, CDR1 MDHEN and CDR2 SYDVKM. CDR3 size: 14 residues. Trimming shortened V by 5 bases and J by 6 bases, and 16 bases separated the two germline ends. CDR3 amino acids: CASSPRARPNGYTF. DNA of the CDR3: TGTGCCAGCAGTCCCCGGGCACGGCCTAATGGCTACACCTTC.

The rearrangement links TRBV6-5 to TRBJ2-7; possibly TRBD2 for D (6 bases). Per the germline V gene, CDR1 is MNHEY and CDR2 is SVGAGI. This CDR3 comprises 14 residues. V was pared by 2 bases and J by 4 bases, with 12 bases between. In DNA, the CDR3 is TGTGCCAGCAGTTACGGACCGGGGGTGTACGAGCAGTACTTC. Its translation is CASSYGPGVYEQYF.

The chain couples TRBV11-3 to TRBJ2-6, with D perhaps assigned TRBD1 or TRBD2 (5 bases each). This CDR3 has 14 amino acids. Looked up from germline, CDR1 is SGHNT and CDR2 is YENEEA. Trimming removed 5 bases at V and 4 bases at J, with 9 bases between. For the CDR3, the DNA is TGTGCCAGCAGCGTAGGGACGGGGGCCAACGTCCTGACTTTC. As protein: CASSVGTGANVLTF.

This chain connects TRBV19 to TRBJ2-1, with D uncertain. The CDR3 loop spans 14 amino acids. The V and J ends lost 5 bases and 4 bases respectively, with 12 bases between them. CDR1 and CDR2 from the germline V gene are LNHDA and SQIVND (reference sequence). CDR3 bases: TGTGCCAGTAGTGATCCCCGAAATTACAATGAGCAGTTCTTC. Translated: CASSDPRNYNEQFF. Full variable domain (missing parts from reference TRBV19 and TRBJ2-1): DGGITQSPKYLFRKEGQNVTLSCEQNLNHDAMYWYRQDPGQGLRLIYYSQIVNDFQKGDIAEGYSVSREKKESFPLTVTSAQKNPTAFYLCASSDPRNYNEQFFGPGTRLTVL.

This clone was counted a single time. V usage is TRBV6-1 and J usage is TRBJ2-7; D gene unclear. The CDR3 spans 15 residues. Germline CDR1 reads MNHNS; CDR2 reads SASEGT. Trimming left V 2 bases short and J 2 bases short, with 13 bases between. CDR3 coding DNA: TGTGCCAGCAGTGAACCAGATAGCCGCACCTACGAGCAGTACTTC. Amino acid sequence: CASSEPDSRTYEQYF.

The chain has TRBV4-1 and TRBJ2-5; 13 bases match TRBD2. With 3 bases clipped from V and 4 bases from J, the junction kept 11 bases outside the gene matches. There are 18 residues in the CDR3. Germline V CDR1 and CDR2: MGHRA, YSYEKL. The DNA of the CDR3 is TGCGCCAGCAGCCAGAATCCAGGACTAGCGGGAGCGGCAGAGACCCAGTACTTC. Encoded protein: CASSQNPGLAGAAETQYF.

The CDR3 here is CASSIAQSYRGIYRLNTEAFF. The CDR3 region has the DNA TGTGCCAGTAGCATTGCCCAATCATACAGGGGGATATACAGGTTGAACACTGAAGCTTTCTTT. V is TRBV19 and J is TRBJ1-1, with 8 nucleotides matching TRBD1. The germline V gene has CDR1 LNHDA and CDR2 SQIVND (reference sequence). J lost 0 bases, V lost 6 bases, and 24 bases had no gene match. This CDR3 region has 21 residues.

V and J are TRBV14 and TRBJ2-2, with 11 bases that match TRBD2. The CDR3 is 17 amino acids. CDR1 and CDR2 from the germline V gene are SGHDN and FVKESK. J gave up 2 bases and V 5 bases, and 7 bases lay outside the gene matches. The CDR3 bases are TGTGCCAGCAGCTCGCCGGGACTAGCGGAAAACACCGGGGAGCTGTTTTTT. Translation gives CASSSPGLAENTGELFF. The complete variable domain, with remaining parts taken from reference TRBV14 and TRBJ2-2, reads EAGVTQFPSHSVIEKGQTVTLRCDPISGHDNLYWYRRVMGKEIKFLLHFVKESKQDESGMPNNRFLAERTGGTYSTLKVQPAELEDSGVYFCASSSPGLAENTGELFFGEGSRLTVL.

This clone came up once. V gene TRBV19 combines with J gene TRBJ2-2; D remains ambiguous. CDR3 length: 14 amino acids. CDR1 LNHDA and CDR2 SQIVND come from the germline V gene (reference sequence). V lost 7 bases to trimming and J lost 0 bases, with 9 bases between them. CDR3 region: CASTLQSNTGELFF. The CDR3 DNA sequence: TGTGCCAGTACCTTACAATCGAACACCGGGGAGCTGTTTTTT.

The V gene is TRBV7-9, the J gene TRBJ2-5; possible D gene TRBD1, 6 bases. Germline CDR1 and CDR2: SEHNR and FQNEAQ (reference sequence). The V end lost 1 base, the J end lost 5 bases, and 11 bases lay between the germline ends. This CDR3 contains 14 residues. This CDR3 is CASSLGQGLETQYF. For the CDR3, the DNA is TGTGCCAGCAGCTTAGGCCAGGGGCTGGAGACCCAGTACTTC.

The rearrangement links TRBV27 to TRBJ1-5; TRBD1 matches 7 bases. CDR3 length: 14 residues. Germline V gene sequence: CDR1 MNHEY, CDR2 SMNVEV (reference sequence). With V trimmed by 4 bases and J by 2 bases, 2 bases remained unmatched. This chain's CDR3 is CASSSGTGNQPQHF. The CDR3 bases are TGTGCCAGCAGTTCCGGGACAGGCAATCAGCCCCAGCATTTT.

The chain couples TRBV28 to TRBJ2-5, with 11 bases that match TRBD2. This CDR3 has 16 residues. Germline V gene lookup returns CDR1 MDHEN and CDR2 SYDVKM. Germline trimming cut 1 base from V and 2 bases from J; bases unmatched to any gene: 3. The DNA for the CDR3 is TGTGCCAGCAGTTTATCTACTAGCGGGAGACAAGAGACCCAGTACTTC. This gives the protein CASSLSTSGRQETQYF.

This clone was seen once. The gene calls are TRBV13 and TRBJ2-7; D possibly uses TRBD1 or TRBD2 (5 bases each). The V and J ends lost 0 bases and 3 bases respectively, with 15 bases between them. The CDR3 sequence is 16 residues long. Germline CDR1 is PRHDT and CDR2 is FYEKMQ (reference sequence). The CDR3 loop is CASSLGAGRDYYEQYF. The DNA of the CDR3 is TGTGCCAGCAGCTTAGGGGCAGGGCGAGACTACTACGAGCAGTACTTC. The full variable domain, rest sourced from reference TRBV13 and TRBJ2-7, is AAGVIQSPRHLIKEKRETATLKCYPIPRHDTVYWYQQGPGQDPQFLISFYEKMQSDKGSIPDRFSAQQFSDYHSELNMSSLELGDSALYFCASSLGAGRDYYEQYFGPGTRLTVT.

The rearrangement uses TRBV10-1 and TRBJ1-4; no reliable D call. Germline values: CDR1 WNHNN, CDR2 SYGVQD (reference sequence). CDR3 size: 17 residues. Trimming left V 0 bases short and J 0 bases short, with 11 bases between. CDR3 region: CASSESSGLPTNEKLFF. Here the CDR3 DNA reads TGCGCCAGCAGTGAGTCATCCGGACTTCCAACTAATGAAAAACTGTTTTTT.

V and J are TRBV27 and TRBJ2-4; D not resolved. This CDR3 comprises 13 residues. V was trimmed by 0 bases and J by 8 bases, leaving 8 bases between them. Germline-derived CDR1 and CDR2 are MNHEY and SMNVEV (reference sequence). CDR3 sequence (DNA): TGTGCCAGCAGTTTATCGAGGTCGGACATTCAGTACTTC. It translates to CASSLSRSDIQYF.

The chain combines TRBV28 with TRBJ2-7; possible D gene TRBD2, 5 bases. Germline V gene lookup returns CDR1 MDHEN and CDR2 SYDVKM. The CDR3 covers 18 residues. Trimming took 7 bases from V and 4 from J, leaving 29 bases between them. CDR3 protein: CASNPRQWTLNLEYEQYF. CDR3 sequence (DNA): TGTGCCAGCAACCCCCGCCAATGGACTCTAAATCTTGAGTACGAGCAGTACTTC.

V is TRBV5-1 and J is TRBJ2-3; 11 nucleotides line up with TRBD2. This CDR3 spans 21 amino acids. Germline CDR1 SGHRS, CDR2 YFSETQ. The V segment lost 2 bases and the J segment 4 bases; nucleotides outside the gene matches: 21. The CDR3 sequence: CASSFLLAGVPAGLVPDTQYF. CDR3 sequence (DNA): TGCGCCAGCAGCTTTTTACTAGCGGGAGTCCCAGCCGGGTTAGTGCCAGATACGCAGTATTTT.

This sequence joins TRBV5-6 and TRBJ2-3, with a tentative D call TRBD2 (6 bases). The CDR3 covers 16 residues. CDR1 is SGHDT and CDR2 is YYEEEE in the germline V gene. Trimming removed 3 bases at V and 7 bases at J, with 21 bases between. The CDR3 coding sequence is TGTGCCAGCAGCTGCCGGGACTCCGAACGCCTTAATACGCAGTATTTT. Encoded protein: CASSCRDSERLNTQYF.

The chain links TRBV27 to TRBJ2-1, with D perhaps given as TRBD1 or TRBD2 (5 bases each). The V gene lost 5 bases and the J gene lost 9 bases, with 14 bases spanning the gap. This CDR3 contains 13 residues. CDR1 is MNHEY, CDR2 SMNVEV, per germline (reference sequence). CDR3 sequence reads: CASSIGVGGEQFF. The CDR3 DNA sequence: TGTGCCAGCAGTATAGGGGTTGGGGGTGAGCAGTTCTTC.

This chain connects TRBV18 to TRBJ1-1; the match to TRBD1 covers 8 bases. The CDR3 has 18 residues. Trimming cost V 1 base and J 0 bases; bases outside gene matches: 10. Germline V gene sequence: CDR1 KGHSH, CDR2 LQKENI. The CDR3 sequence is CASSPRTDRDSMNTEAFF. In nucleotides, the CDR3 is TGTGCCAGCTCACCACGCACGGACAGGGACTCCATGAACACTGAAGCTTTCTTT.

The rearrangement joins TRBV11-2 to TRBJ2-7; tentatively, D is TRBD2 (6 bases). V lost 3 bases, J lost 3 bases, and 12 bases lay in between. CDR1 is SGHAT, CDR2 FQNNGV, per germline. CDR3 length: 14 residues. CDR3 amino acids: CASSFCPGGYEQYF. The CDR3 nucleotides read TGTGCCAGCAGCTTCTGCCCCGGGGGCTACGAGCAGTACTTC.

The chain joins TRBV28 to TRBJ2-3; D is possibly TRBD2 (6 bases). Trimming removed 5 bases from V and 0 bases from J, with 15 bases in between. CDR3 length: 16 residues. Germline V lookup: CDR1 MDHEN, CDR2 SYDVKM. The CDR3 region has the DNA TGTGCCAGCAGTACCCCCGGGGCGGGGAGCACAGATACGCAGTATTTT. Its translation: CASSTPGAGSTDTQYF.

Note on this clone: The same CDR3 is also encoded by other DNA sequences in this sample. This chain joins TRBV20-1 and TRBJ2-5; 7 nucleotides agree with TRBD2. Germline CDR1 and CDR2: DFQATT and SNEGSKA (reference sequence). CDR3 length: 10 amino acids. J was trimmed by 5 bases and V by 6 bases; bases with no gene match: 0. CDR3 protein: CSAGGETQYF. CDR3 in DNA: TGCAGTGCGGGAGGGGAGACCCAGTACTTC.

CDR3 nucleotides: TGTGCCAGCAGCTTTCGGCTATCCGGCGAGCAGTACTTC. It yields the protein CASSFRLSGEQYF. The gene calls are TRBV7-8 and TRBJ2-5; D not resolved. Matching the DNA end better, TRBJ2-7 makes the J call doubtful. Per the germline V gene, CDR1 is SGHVS and CDR2 is FQNEAQ. This CDR3 comprises 13 residues.

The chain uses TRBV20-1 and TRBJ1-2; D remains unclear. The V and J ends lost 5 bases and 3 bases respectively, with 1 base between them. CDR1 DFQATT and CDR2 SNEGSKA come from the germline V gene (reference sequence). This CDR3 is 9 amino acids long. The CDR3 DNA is TGCAGTGCTGACTATGGCTACACCTTC. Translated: CSADYGYTF.